This T cell receptor beta chain was retrieved from a study of T cell repertoires in cytomegalovirus infection. This clonotype was found a few times. What it binds is unknown. The V and J ends lost 5 bases and 4 bases, in that order; junction bases with no gene match: 4. From germline, CDR1 is SQVTM and CDR2 ANQGSEA. This CDR3 has 12 residues. TCRdb redid the calling of the reads with MiXCR, one entry per CDR3 protein. The sample shows about 890,000 distinct CDR3 sequences, 30% to 40% of them seen only once. The J gene is TRBJ2-7, the V gene TRBV29-1, with 8 bases identical to TRBD2. The sequencing here drew on cultured CD8+ T cells from PBMCs, taken from culture after CMV antigen stimulation. The sequence came from a human donor in good health (CMV status not recorded). Some clones in this sample may be carry-over from other donors' samples. CDR3 in amino acids: CSVLAGTYEQYF. CDR3 nucleotides: TGCAGCGTTTTAGCGGGGACTTACGAGCAGTACTTC.